The next 30 T cell receptor beta chains were all read from a single sample in a study of control samples from healthy donors and cancer patients. The data were produced by immunoSEQ multiplex PCR, yet TCRdb's version contains in-frame clones alone and is incomplete. The table has around 84,000 clones, 90% to 95% seen once. The sequenced sample was blood. The receptors were sampled from a man aged 25-40 years in good health.

The gene calls are TRBV6-6 and TRBJ2-3; maybe TRBD2 (6 bases). Trimming pared 6 bases from V and 5 bases from J, leaving 21 bases between. Germline V gene data show CDR1 as MNHNY and CDR2 as SVGAGI (reference sequence). The CDR3 contains 16 residues. CDR3 DNA sequence: TGTGCCAGCAGAGCCCGGGCCGAAGGCGGGGAAGATACGCAGTATTTT. This encodes CASRARAEGGEDTQYF.

This chain uses TRBV18 with TRBJ2-5; 14 bases line up with TRBD2. Trimming at V came to 2 bases and at J to 7 bases, leaving 9 bases not matched to a gene. Per germline, CDR1 KGHSH and CDR2 LQKENI. This CDR3 is 17 amino acids long. CDR3 sequence reads: CASSPAGTSGGFGTQYF. The CDR3 nucleotides are TGTGCCAGCTCACCAGCGGGGACTAGCGGGGGTTTTGGGACCCAGTACTTC.

This chain links TRBV7-6 with TRBJ1-3; D is undetermined. The CDR3 contains 15 residues. Trimming pared 2 bases from V and 0 bases from J, leaving 8 bases between. CDR1 is SGHVS and CDR2 is FNYEAQ in the germline V gene. As DNA, the CDR3 is TGTGCCAGCAGCTTAAGTCCGGGCTCTGGAAACACCATATATTTT. It is translated as CASSLSPGSGNTIYF.

The chain couples TRBV4-2 to TRBJ2-2; D remains unclear. The germline CDR1 and CDR2 sequences are LGHNA and YNFKEQ. The length of the CDR3 is 15 residues. V was shortened by 0 bases and J by 9 bases, with 14 bases between the two germline ends. In nucleotides, the CDR3 is TGTGCCAGCAGCCAAGATCGAGTTGACGGACGGGAGCTGTTTTTT. This sequence encodes CASSQDRVDGRELFF.

This clone came up a few times. The J gene is TRBJ1-2, the V gene TRBV4-2; 11 bases are shared with TRBD1. The CDR3 sequence is 16 residues long. Germline V gene lookup returns CDR1 LGHNA and CDR2 YNFKEQ. V shed 2 bases, J shed 5 bases, and the junction held 7 bases outside the gene matches. The CDR3 DNA sequence: TGTGCCAGCAGCCAATCTCCGGGACAGGGGGTTTATGGCTACACCTTC. Protein: CASSQSPGQGVYGYTF.

This chain links TRBV9 with TRBJ2-7; D call uncertain. The CDR3 has 14 residues. V lost 0 bases and J lost 4, with 11 bases in between. Looked up from germline, CDR1 is SGDLS and CDR2 is YYNGEE. The CDR3 loop reads CASSVALDGYEQYF. The CDR3 nucleotides read TGTGCCAGCAGCGTAGCTTTAGATGGATACGAGCAGTACTTC.

The chain uses TRBV19 and TRBJ2-7; maybe TRBD2 (6 bases). CDR3 length: 15 residues. The V gene's germline CDR1 is LNHDA and CDR2 SQIVND (reference sequence). V gave up 6 bases and J gave up 3 bases, with 18 bases separating them. For the CDR3, the DNA is TGTGCCAGTAGCCCTACCGGGACTCAGAACTACGAGCAGTACTTC. Translation: CASSPTGTQNYEQYF.

The chain employs TRBV19 and TRBJ1-4, with 8 positions matching TRBD1. The CDR3 is 15 amino acids. The germline CDR1 and CDR2 sequences are LNHDA and SQIVND (reference sequence). Losses at the gene ends were 4 bases for V and 1 base for J; bases not matched to a gene: 2. The CDR3 spells CASSTGTGTNEKLFF. CDR3 nucleotides: TGTGCCAGTAGTACTGGGACAGGAACTAATGAAAAACTGTTTTTT. Supplemented by reference TRBV19 and TRBJ1-4, the full variable domain reads DGGITQSPKYLFRKEGQNVTLSCEQNLNHDAMYWYRQDPGQGLRLIYYSQIVNDFQKGDIAEGYSVSREKKESFPLTVTSAQKNPTAFYLCASSTGTGTNEKLFFGSGTQLSVL.

CDR3 DNA: TGTGCCAGCAGGCCCTCCGGGGGCAATGAGCAGTTCTTC. It codes for CASRPSGGNEQFF. The V gene is TRBV9, the J gene TRBJ2-1, with D tentatively TRBD2 (6 bases). CDR1 is SGDLS, CDR2 YYNGEE, per germline. V was pared by 5 bases and J by 6 bases, with 12 bases between. This CDR3 is 13 amino acids long.

This clone has just one count. This chain joins TRBV28 and TRBJ2-1; TRBD2 aligns across 14 bases. J gave up 9 bases and V 6 bases, and 7 bases lay outside the gene matches. Looked up from germline, CDR1 is MDHEN and CDR2 is SYDVKM. This CDR3 has 15 residues. The CDR3 is CASSSTSGGAVEQFF. CDR3 nucleotide sequence: TGTGCCAGCAGCTCGACTAGCGGGGGGGCCGTTGAGCAGTTCTTC.

V usage is TRBV5-1 and J usage is TRBJ1-1; D is uncertain. V was pared by 4 bases and J by 1 base, with 11 bases between. Germline CDR1 and CDR2: SGHRS and YFSETQ. The CDR3 has 14 residues. The CDR3 loop is CASSNLLRNTEAFF. CDR3 in DNA: TGCGCCAGCAGCAACCTGCTGCGGAACACTGAAGCTTTCTTT.

There are a few counts of this clone. The genes are TRBV7-9 and TRBJ2-7; tentatively, D is TRBD1 (5 bases). Germline lookup yields CDR1 SEHNR and CDR2 FQNEAQ (reference sequence). This CDR3 is 15 amino acids long. V lost 4 bases and J lost 6, with 19 bases in between. Here the CDR3 reads CASSSPAGAYGEQYF. The DNA of the CDR3 is TGTGCCAGCAGCTCACCCGCTGGGGCCTATGGCGAGCAGTACTTC.

The chain uses TRBV7-7 and TRBJ2-5; 9 bases line up with TRBD2. In germline, CDR1 is SSHAT, CDR2 FNYEAQ (reference sequence). The CDR3 runs to 19 residues. V lost 1 base, J lost 0 bases, and 12 bases stayed unmatched. Here the CDR3 DNA reads TGTGCCAGCAGCTTAGTACTAGCGGGTCCCACTTGGTACCAAGAGACCCAGTACTTC. As protein: CASSLVLAGPTWYQETQYF.

The rearrangement uses TRBV18 and TRBJ1-5; 9 bases are shared with TRBD1. This CDR3 is built from 17 residues. V trimming: 5 bases; J trimming: 0 bases; junction bases outside the gene matches: 8. Germline V gene sequence: CDR1 KGHSH, CDR2 LQKENI. The CDR3 coding sequence is TGTGCCAGCTCAGGACAGGGGCTACCTTATAGCAATCAGCCCCAGCATTTT. This gives the protein CASSGQGLPYSNQPQHF.

This sequence joins TRBV7-2 and TRBJ2-7; D may be TRBD1 or TRBD2 (5 bases each). The CDR3 has 13 amino acids. V dropped 5 bases and J dropped 6 bases, with 14 bases sitting between them. Germline-derived CDR1 and CDR2 are SGHTA and FQGNSA. In DNA, the CDR3 is TGTGCCAGCAGCGTGGGACCTCCTGCCGAGCAGTACTTC. It translates to CASSVGPPAEQYF. The full variable domain, its missing parts supplied by reference TRBV7-2 and TRBJ2-7, is GAGVSQSPSNKVTEKGKDVELRCDPISGHTALYWYRQSLGQGLEFLIYFQGNSAPDKSGLPSDRFSAERTGGSVSTLTIQRTQQEDSAVYLCASSVGPPAEQYFGPGTRLTVT.

This chain joins TRBV30 and TRBJ1-4; D is unclear. Germline V lookup: CDR1 GTSNPN, CDR2 SVGIG (reference sequence). The CDR3 consists of 11 residues. The V gene lost 5 bases and the J gene lost 8 bases, with 9 bases spanning the gap. The CDR3 is CAWGIREKLFF. As DNA, the CDR3 is TGTGCCTGGGGAATAAGAGAAAAACTGTTTTTT.

J is TRBJ2-7 and V is TRBV18, with unresolved D. The V and J ends lost 6 bases and 2 bases respectively, with 11 bases between them. Germline V gene sequence: CDR1 KGHSH, CDR2 LQKENI. The CDR3 covers 13 residues. CDR3 DNA sequence: TGTGCCAGCTCTTTACGTATCGCCTACGAGCAGTACTTC. This sequence encodes CASSLRIAYEQYF.

The chain carries TRBV2 and TRBJ2-3; TRBD1 might be the D (6 bases). This CDR3 is built from 14 residues. Trimming removed 3 bases from V and 2 bases from J, with 9 bases in between. CDR1 is SNHLY and CDR2 is FYNNEI in the germline V gene. For the CDR3, the DNA is TGTGCCAGCAGTGACGGACAGCCCACAGATACGCAGTATTTT. As protein: CASSDGQPTDTQYF.

The gene calls are TRBV4-1 and TRBJ1-2; D is possibly TRBD1 (6 bases). The germline gives CDR1 MGHRA, CDR2 YSYEKL. The V and J ends lost 0 bases and 1 base respectively, with 12 bases between them. This CDR3 is built from 16 residues. The CDR3 loop is CASSQEGHEFNYGYTF. CDR3 sequence (DNA): TGCGCCAGCAGCCAAGAGGGACATGAATTTAACTATGGCTACACCTTC.

This chain uses TRBV25-1 with TRBJ2-7; 7 nucleotides line up with TRBD2. Germline assignment: CDR1 MGHDK and CDR2 SYGVNS. V shed 5 bases, J shed 4 bases, and the junction held 11 bases outside the gene matches. The CDR3 contains 15 residues. Written as DNA, the CDR3 is TGTGCCAGCAGTCCTGGGGGGAGGGGCGGATACGAGCAGTACTTC. Protein sequence: CASSPGGRGGYEQYF.

The chain uses TRBV4-2 and TRBJ2-3, with 10 bases identical to TRBD2. The CDR3 spans 22 residues. V dropped 4 bases and J dropped 5; count of bases not matched to a gene: 27. Germline lookup yields CDR1 LGHNA and CDR2 YNFKEQ. The CDR3 is CASSPRTNTPVLGASGRDTQYF. CDR3 bases: TGTGCCAGCAGCCCGCGTACAAACACACCGGTTTTGGGTGCTAGCGGGAGAGATACGCAGTATTTT.

The chain has TRBV15 and TRBJ1-1, with D perhaps TRBD1 (5 bases). Trimming left V 5 bases short and J 5 bases short, with 12 bases between. There are 13 residues in the CDR3. Germline values: CDR1 LNHNV, CDR2 YYDKDF (reference sequence). CDR3 in amino acids: CATSPMGTTEAFF. The CDR3 DNA is TGTGCCACCAGCCCGATGGGGACGACTGAAGCTTTCTTT.

The rearrangement uses TRBV29-1 and TRBJ1-1; D unresolved. CDR3 length equals 16 residues. Germline V gene data show CDR1 as SQVTM and CDR2 as ANQGSEA. V gave up 5 bases and J gave up 2 bases, with 21 bases separating them. CDR3 amino acids: CSVSRRPGSPNTEAFF. In DNA form, the CDR3 reads TGCAGCGTTTCCCGGAGGCCGGGCTCACCAAACACTGAAGCTTTCTTT. The full variable domain, completed using reference TRBV29-1 and TRBJ1-1, is SAVISQKPSRDICQRGTSLTIQCQVDSQVTMMFWYRQQPGQSLTLIATANQGSEATYESGFVIDKFPISRPNLTFSTLTVSNMSPEDSSIYLCSVSRRPGSPNTEAFFGQGTRLTVV.

V is TRBV19 and J is TRBJ2-1; D possibly corresponds to TRBD2 (5 bases). The CDR3 is made up of 16 amino acids. Trimming took off 5 bases at V and 6 bases at J, with 20 bases between the two ends. The germline CDR1 and CDR2 sequences are LNHDA and SQIVND (reference sequence). The CDR3 sequence: CASSWVASRVFNEQFF. CDR3 coding DNA: TGTGCCAGTAGTTGGGTAGCGTCAAGGGTCTTCAATGAGCAGTTCTTC.

This chain's CDR3 is CASSDGGVPSYEQYF. The CDR3 nucleotides read TGCGCCAGCAGTGACGGCGGGGTCCCCTCCTACGAGCAGTACTTC. This chain joins TRBV10-2 and TRBJ2-7; tentative D call: TRBD2 (6 bases). V was trimmed by 3 bases and J by 0 bases, leaving 12 bases between them. The CDR3 is 15 amino acids. Germline CDR1 is WSHSY and CDR2 is SAAADI.

A single count supports this clone. The chain carries TRBV4-2 and TRBJ2-3; 10 bases are a match to TRBD2. With V trimmed by 4 bases and J by 0 bases, 7 bases remained unmatched. The CDR3 has 17 amino acids. CDR1 is LGHNA, CDR2 YNFKEQ, per germline. CDR3 coding DNA: TGTGCCAGCAGCCGGAATCTAGCGGGGGCTAGCACAGATACGCAGTATTTT. It yields the protein CASSRNLAGASTDTQYF.

V usage is TRBV6-5 and J usage is TRBJ1-2; TRBD1 is a possible D gene (6 bases). Between the trimmed V and J ends, which lost 10 bases and 0 bases, there was a span of 12 bases. Per the germline V gene, CDR1 is MNHEY and CDR2 is SVGAGI. CDR3 length: 13 amino acids. CDR3 coding DNA: TGTGCCACCACAGGGTCAACTAACTATGGCTACACCTTC. Amino acid sequence: CATTGSTNYGYTF.

The V call is TRBV4-1, the J call TRBJ1-1, with 7 bases matching TRBD1. V lost 5 bases, J lost 1 base, and 10 bases stayed unmatched. This CDR3 has 16 residues. Germline CDR1 reads MGHRA; CDR2 reads YSYEKL. CDR3 in amino acids: CASSGYRGQPNTEAFF. CDR3 nucleotide sequence: TGCGCCAGCAGCGGTTATAGGGGACAGCCGAACACTGAAGCTTTCTTT.

The CDR3 nucleotides read TGTGCCACCAGTGATTTGTGGAAGGGCACTGAAGCTTTCTTT. This translates into CATSDLWKGTEAFF. V usage is TRBV24-1 and J usage is TRBJ1-1; no clear D. The CDR3 length is 14 residues. V was cut by 0 bases and J by 4 bases, with 8 bases left in between. Germline CDR1 KGHDR, CDR2 SFDVKD.

This chain joins TRBV5-4 and TRBJ1-2, with TRBD1 matching 8 bases. The V gene's germline CDR1 is SGHNT and CDR2 YYREEE (reference sequence). The trim removed 4 bases at V and 1 base at J, leaving 3 bases unmatched. This CDR3 region has 14 residues. CDR3 nucleotides: TGTGCCAGCAGCCAGGGGGCCAATAACTATGGCTACACCTTC. Its protein is CASSQGANNYGYTF.